Each of the 22 T cell receptor beta chains below was sequenced from the same sample in a study of OX40 agonist ivuxolimab in advanced cancers. TCRdb's copy holds only in-frame clones and misses some; the assay was immunoSEQ multiplex PCR. The data contain around 55,000 clones, 75% to 90% of them singletons. The sequences come from CD4+ or CD8+ T cells sorted from blood, collected in a trial of the OX40 agonist ivuxolimab. The receptors originated from an adult with an advanced solid tumor such as melanoma, head and neck, liver or kidney cancer.

V usage is TRBV6-4 and J usage is TRBJ2-1; D not certain. Germline CDR1 reads MRHNA; CDR2 reads SNTAGT. Trimming shortened V by 3 bases and J by 0 bases, and 12 bases separated the two germline ends. The CDR3 spans 16 residues. The CDR3 region is CASSDLLVPSYNEQFF. CDR3 coding DNA: TGTGCCAGCAGTGATCTCCTCGTCCCCTCCTACAATGAGCAGTTCTTC.

This clone was found once. V usage is TRBV5-1 and J usage is TRBJ2-1; D possibly uses TRBD1 or TRBD2 (5 bases each). The CDR3 spans 14 residues. The germline CDR1 and CDR2 sequences are SGHRS and YFSETQ. The germline V and J ends were trimmed by 0 bases and 5 bases, with 9 bases remaining between them. The CDR3 loop reads CASSLGDEHNEQFF. As DNA, the CDR3 is TGCGCCAGCAGCTTGGGGGACGAACACAATGAGCAGTTCTTC. The full variable domain, rest sourced from reference TRBV5-1 and TRBJ2-1, is KAGVTQTPRYLIKTRGQQVTLSCSPISGHRSVSWYQQTPGQGLQFLFEYFSETQRNKGNFPGRFSGRQFSNSRSEMNVSTLELGDSALYLCASSLGDEHNEQFFGPGTRLTVL.

This sequence joins TRBV5-6 and TRBJ1-4; TRBD1 agrees at 12 bases. The V gene end was trimmed by 0 bases and the J gene end by 3 bases; junction bases not matched to a gene: 6. CDR3 length: 18 amino acids. Per the germline V gene, CDR1 is SGHDT and CDR2 is YYEEEE. The DNA of the CDR3 is TGTGCCAGCAGCTTGGCCCGGGACAGGGGGCGTCCTAATGAAAAACTGTTTTTT. Its translation is CASSLARDRGRPNEKLFF.

The chain couples TRBV7-2 to TRBJ2-3; 7 nucleotides agree with TRBD1. Trimming cost V 1 base and J 5 bases; bases outside gene matches: 12. CDR3 size: 17 residues. Germline CDR1 and CDR2: SGHTA and FQGNSA. The CDR3 coding sequence is TGTGCCAGCAGCTTAGGGTTTTCTGTTGCAGGGGGAGATACGCAGTATTTT. Encoded protein: CASSLGFSVAGGDTQYF.

The chain recombines TRBV11-2 with TRBJ1-4; 10 positions agree with TRBD1. This CDR3 contains 14 residues. J was trimmed by 8 bases and V by 5 bases; bases with no gene match: 5. From germline, CDR1 is SGHAT and CDR2 FQNNGV. CDR3 amino acids: CASSRDRGTEKLFF. CDR3 bases: TGTGCCAGCAGCCGGGACAGGGGAACCGAAAAACTGTTTTTT. The complete variable domain, with remaining parts taken from reference TRBV11-2 and TRBJ1-4, reads EAGVAQSPRYKIIEKRQSVAFWCNPISGHATLYWYQQILGQGPKLLIQFQNNGVVDDSQLPKDRFSAERLKGVDSTLKIQPAKLEDSAVYLCASSRDRGTEKLFFGSGTQLSVL.

V usage is TRBV5-1 and J usage is TRBJ2-1, with 8 nucleotides matching TRBD2. The CDR3 spans 15 residues. The germline V gene encodes CDR1 SGHRS and CDR2 YFSETQ. The J segment lost 7 bases and the V segment lost 6 bases, leaving 12 bases of the junction unmatched. The CDR3 is CASKTYGGEGNEQFF. DNA of the CDR3: TGCGCCAGCAAAACGTACGGGGGGGAAGGAAATGAGCAGTTCTTC.

This clone was detected only once. This CDR3 is CASSILGQPQHF. The CDR3 bases are TGTGCCAGTAGTATTTTGGGTCAGCCCCAGCATTTT. The chain is built from TRBV19 and TRBJ1-5; no reliable D call. Germline-derived CDR1 and CDR2 are LNHDA and SQIVND (reference sequence). This CDR3 is built from 12 residues. Trimming left V 3 bases short and J 6 bases short, with 6 bases between.

The chain employs TRBV2 and TRBJ2-7; maybe TRBD2 (5 bases). V was shortened by 4 bases and J by 7 bases, with 17 bases between the two germline ends. The CDR3 is 14 residues long. CDR1 SNHLY and CDR2 FYNNEI come from the germline V gene. Here the CDR3 DNA reads TGTGCCAGCAGTGGTGGATCCCGCGGGTCAGAGCAGTACTTC. Amino acid sequence: CASSGGSRGSEQYF.

This chain uses TRBV7-9 with TRBJ2-4; D call uncertain. This CDR3 has 16 residues. Per the germline V gene, CDR1 is SEHNR and CDR2 is FQNEAQ (reference sequence). V was cut by 2 bases and J by 0 bases, with 11 bases left in between. The CDR3 bases are TGTGCCAGCAGCTTAATGTCCATTCTAGCCAAAAACATTCAGTACTTC. The encoded protein is CASSLMSILAKNIQYF.

The chain uses TRBV30 and TRBJ1-1, with TRBD1 matching 8 bases. V shed 2 bases, J shed 5 bases, and the junction held 10 bases outside the gene matches. The CDR3 extends over 15 amino acids. The germline CDR1 and CDR2 sequences are GTSNPN and SVGIG (reference sequence). CDR3 loop: CAWSTRQGTGTEAFF. The CDR3, as DNA: TGTGCCTGGAGTACAAGACAGGGGACGGGGACTGAAGCTTTCTTT.

The sample holds a few counts of this clone. This chain links TRBV4-2 with TRBJ2-7, with 8 bases aligning to TRBD2. V gave up 0 bases and J gave up 1 base; unmatched junction bases: 2. CDR1 is LGHNA and CDR2 is YNFKEQ in the germline V gene. The CDR3 length is 15 residues. CDR3 in amino acids: CASSQETSASYEQYF. The CDR3 DNA reads as TGTGCCAGCAGCCAAGAGACTAGCGCTTCCTACGAGCAGTACTTC.

This chain connects TRBV9 to TRBJ2-7; no definite D call. Trimming pared 0 bases from V and 3 bases from J, leaving 16 bases between. Germline values: CDR1 SGDLS, CDR2 YYNGEE. This CDR3 spans 16 amino acids. The CDR3 nucleotides are TGTGCCAGCAGCGTAGGGTCCTCACCTCCAATCTACGAGCAGTACTTC. Its protein is CASSVGSSPPIYEQYF.

The rearrangement uses TRBV5-1 and TRBJ2-1, with a possible D match to TRBD2 (5 bases). The germline V gene encodes CDR1 SGHRS and CDR2 YFSETQ. The CDR3 consists of 15 residues. Trimming took 0 bases from V and 0 from J, leaving 7 bases between them. CDR3 coding DNA: TGCGCCAGCAGCTTGGTGAGCGGCTCCTACAATGAGCAGTTCTTC. Translation gives CASSLVSGSYNEQFF.

CDR3 coding DNA: TGTGCCAGCAGTTTAGACAGGGGCCGTCAAGAGACCCAGTACTTC. Its protein product is CASSLDRGRQETQYF. The V gene is TRBV6-5, the J gene TRBJ2-5, with 8 bases fitting TRBD1. Germline V gene data show CDR1 as MNHEY and CDR2 as SVGAGI. The CDR3 covers 15 residues. J gave up 2 bases and V 4 bases, and 6 bases lay outside the gene matches.

A few counts support this clone. The chain joins TRBV4-2 to TRBJ1-5; weak D call: TRBD1 (6 bases). Trimming pared 5 bases from V and 3 bases from J, leaving 17 bases between. This CDR3 is built from 16 residues. Germline CDR1 reads LGHNA; CDR2 reads YNFKEQ. In nucleotides, the CDR3 is TGTGCCAGCAGCGGAACCGGGACACAGTACAATCAGCCCCAGCATTTT. Its protein is CASSGTGTQYNQPQHF.

The CDR3 here is CASSSSGRPFRPFF. The CDR3 DNA is TGTGCCAGCAGTTCTAGCGGGAGGCCCTTTCGGCCGTTCTTC. The chain combines TRBV28 with TRBJ2-1; TRBD2 matches at 11 bases. V dropped 4 bases and J dropped 15; count of bases not matched to a gene: 11. This CDR3 is built from 14 residues. Germline V gene sequence: CDR1 MDHEN, CDR2 SYDVKM. The entire variable domain, with the rest obtained from reference TRBV28 and TRBJ2-1, is as follows: DVKVTQSSRYLVKRTGEKVFLECVQDMDHENMFWYRQDPGLGLRLIYFSYDVKMKEKGDIPEGYSVSREKKERFSLILESASTNQTSMYLCASSSSGRPFRPFFGPGTRLTVL.

This chain joins TRBV5-8 and TRBJ2-1; the match to TRBD2 covers 10 bases. Germline V gives CDR1 SGHTS, CDR2 YDEGEE. This CDR3 comprises 17 residues. V lost 4 bases and J lost 1; bases outside the gene matches: 8. The DNA for the CDR3 is TGTGCCAGCAGCCAGGCTAGCGGGAGTTTATCCTACAATGAGCAGTTCTTC. Its translation is CASSQASGSLSYNEQFF.

J is TRBJ2-6 and V is TRBV5-1, with D tentatively TRBD1 (6 bases). V lost 2 bases and J 2 bases, leaving 8 bases between the germline ends. CDR1 is SGHRS, CDR2 YFSETQ, per germline. The CDR3 spans 15 residues. The CDR3 nucleotides are TGCGCCAGCAGCTTACAGGGTACTGGGGCCAACGTCCTGACTTTC. Its protein is CASSLQGTGANVLTF.

V is TRBV6-1 and J is TRBJ2-5, with D unclear. Trimming took off 1 base at V and 6 bases at J, with 12 bases between the two ends. This CDR3 has 14 amino acids. The germline CDR1 and CDR2 sequences are MNHNS and SASEGT. The CDR3 DNA follows: TGTGCCAGCAGTGAAGGAGGCGCAAAGAAGACCCAGTACTTC. Translating gives CASSEGGAKKTQYF.

The V and J genes are TRBV10-3 and TRBJ2-7; TRBD2 is a possible D gene (6 bases). CDR3 length: 13 residues. Germline lookup yields CDR1 ENHRY and CDR2 SYGVKD. Trimming shortened V by 3 bases and J by 0 bases, and 6 bases separated the two germline ends. In DNA form, the CDR3 reads TGTGCCATCAGTGACGGGAGCTCCTACGAGCAGTACTTC. It is translated as CAISDGSSYEQYF.

This clone was recorded only once. This chain links TRBV5-4 with TRBJ2-2; a weak D match, TRBD1 (7 bases). The CDR3 length is 16 residues. CDR1 and CDR2 from the germline V gene are SGHNT and YYREEE (reference sequence). The V end was cut by 3 bases, the J end by 1 base, with 13 bases between. The CDR3 DNA reads TGTGCCAGCAGCTCCCGACAGGGAGGGAACACCGGGGAGCTGTTTTTT. It yields the protein CASSSRQGGNTGELFF. Using reference TRBV5-4 and TRBJ2-2 for the parts outside the CDR3, the full variable domain is ETGVTQSPTHLIKTRGQQVTLRCSSQSGHNTVSWYQQALGQGPQFIFQYYREEENGRGNFPPRFSGLQFPNYSSELNVNALELDDSALYLCASSSRQGGNTGELFFGEGSRLTVL.

This chain uses TRBV7-9 with TRBJ1-2, with 7 bases fitting TRBD1. CDR3 length: 13 amino acids. Germline V CDR1 and CDR2: SEHNR, FQNEAQ (reference sequence). V was clipped by 1 base and J by 8 bases; unmatched bases: 4. In DNA, the CDR3 is TGTGCCAGCAGCTTAGAAGGGGGCCGGGGCTACACCTTC. It encodes CASSLEGGRGYTF.